What follows is one T cell receptor beta chain and its context. This clone's antigen is unknown. This entry is derived from a study of monozygotic twins with inflammatory bowel disease (dated by TCRdb to between 2018 and 2020). Study-level background: In total, 28 monozygotic twin pairs made up the full study: 19 Danish pairs, all IBD-discordant, plus nine German pairs, of which four were IBD-concordant and five were IBD-discordant. Each individual had, on average, about 151 000 unique TCRalpha sequences and 181 000 unique TCRbeta sequences available for analysis. The search for disease-associated traits relied mainly on comparing, within discordant pairs, IBD patients with their genetically identical healthy co-twins.

To prepare the library, 5' RACE was applied. Each TCR library was prepared from 3,500 to 4,500 ng of total RNA. For each sample, cDNA was synthesized in eight separate reactions using SMARTScribe reverse transcriptase. During cDNA synthesis, unique molecular identifiers containing a 6-nucleotide sample barcode were introduced by template switching. TCRalpha and TCRbeta cDNA was amplified by two nested PCRs of approximately 17 and 9 cycles, with bead purification after each PCR. Before amplification, the cDNA was treated with uracil DNA-glycosylase and purified using the QIAquick PCR purification kit. In the second PCR, Illumina TruSeq-compatible adapters and sample-specific barcodes were added. Library quality and concentration were checked on TapeStation and Qubit, and libraries were pooled at around 4.7 ng each. Sequencing of the pooled libraries was done on an Illumina HiSeq2500 single-index Rapid Run using custom sequencing primers and 2 x 100 bp reads. In the source study's methods: MiGEC version 1.2.6 was used for UMI-based consensus assembly to correct PCR and sequencing errors. MiXCR version 2.1.1 was used for V(D)J alignment, clonotype assembly and CDR3 extraction. To normalise gene usage, clonotype sharing and MAIT/NKT TCR abundance, the top 1000, 10 000 and 20 000 clonotypes in each sample were analysed. Diversity was computed as the inverse Simpson index with the vegan R package after downsampling to 27 000 UMIs. Paired Mann-Whitney U tests were applied to discordant twin pairs, and Benjamini-Hochberg correction was used for multiple testing. With the reads reprocessed by TCRdb, a single entry stands for each CDR3 protein sequence and no DNA is reported. The V and J calls were determined by TCRdb, not by the authors. The sample's clone listing holds approximately 330,000 distinct CDR3 sequences. Under 2.5% of the sample is held by the ten biggest clonotypes.

Paper-wide results and their limitations: IBD patients shared fewer clonotypes with other individuals than healthy twins did, most markedly in patients showing signs of disease activity. The analysis was unable to tell different T cell subtypes apart. The results gave no support for a single strong signal or clonotype linked to IBD. Background noise and inter-individual variability may have been introduced into the repertoires by the differing immunosuppressive treatments among patients. Repertoire similarity did not differ between concordant and discordant twins, possibly due to limited statistical power. A decrease in TCRbeta repertoire diversity, as measured by inverse Simpson index, was observed in IBD patients compared with their healthy co-twins.

From its cysteine to its phenylalanine, the CDR3 spans 15 amino acids. Only the protein sequence is given. As encoded in the germline V gene, CDR1 is SGHRS while CDR2 is YFSETQ. A 2.5 ml peripheral blood sample was drawn into PAXgene tubes per donor and stored at -80°C. Without T cell sorting, total RNA was isolated from whole blood using the PAXgene blood miRNA kit on an automated QIAcube. Peripheral blood from monozygotic twin pairs, either concordant or discordant for inflammatory bowel disease, underwent deep TCRalpha and TCRbeta repertoire profiling that used unique molecular barcoding. For every twin pair, smoking habits were documented, and each individual was categorised as a current, former or never smoker.

This chain joins TRBV5-1 to TRBJ2-5; no DNA is available, so the TRBD1 call from TCRdb remains unchecked. This clonotype originated in a human donor with ulcerative colitis or Crohn's disease, or a healthy co-twin of an affected twin (not recorded which). Sequencing was performed on blood. For the CDR3, the sequence is CASSQPTGTGETQYF.